Given below is one T cell receptor beta chain in context. The antigen is unknown. The data originate from a study of T cell responses to AZD1222 COVID-19 vaccine. General study results and limits: Among the donors, most were white British and more were female, and clonal diversity was possibly underestimated. Nearly half of the spike-specific TCRs reportedly recognize variant regions that carry no mutations.

Measured with immunoSEQ multiplex PCR; TCRdb has only the in-frame clones, and not every one. The data contain about 59,000 clones, roughly nine tenths of them singletons. The CDR3 contains 12 residues. Germline CDR1 is SGHRS and CDR2 is YFSETQ. Deletions cut 6 bases from V and 2 bases from J, with 9 bases between. The genes are TRBV5-1 and TRBJ2-7; D call uncertain. The starting material was peripheral blood, obtained 28 days after the second AZD1222 dose. This sequence originates from an adult who received the AZD1222 COVID-19 vaccine. CDR3 DNA: TGCGCCAGCATTTCCCCCACCTACGAGCAGTACTTC. This encodes CASISPTYEQYF.